The next 25 T cell receptor beta chains were all read from a single sample in a study of cytomegalovirus exposure and HLA in healthy donors. PCR used 60 Vbeta primers and 13 Jbeta primers. Using immunoSEQ multiplex PCR, the repertoire was profiled, and TCRdb retains in-frame clones only, with some absent. The repertoire holds more than 150,000 clones, with 75% to 85% as singletons. Specimen: PBMCs. Every receptor here comes from a girl aged 10 to 17 in good health and CMV-seropositive.

On this clone itself: The junction and the germline gene differ at one end; a read error may be behind it. The same CDR3 is also encoded by other DNA sequences in this sample. The chain carries TRBV11-2 and TRBJ1-4; D ambiguous. The CDR3 contains 15 residues. From germline, CDR1 is SGHAT and CDR2 FQNNGV. The CDR3 DNA reads TGCGCCAGCAGCTCTGCGGCGCCCCCGGGGGAAAAACTGTTTTTT. This sequence encodes CASSSAAPPGEKLFF.

The CDR3 region has the DNA TGTGCCATCAGTGGTGGACAGAAGATCCGCCCGGCCGAAGATACGCAGTATTTT. Protein: CAISGGQKIRPAEDTQYF. The chain combines TRBV10-3 with TRBJ2-3, with a weak D call TRBD1 (6 bases). The CDR3 loop spans 18 amino acids. The germline V gene has CDR1 ENHRY and CDR2 SYGVKD. Deletions cut 4 bases from V and 5 bases from J, with 25 bases between.

The chain is built from TRBV7-6 and TRBJ1-2, with D tentatively TRBD1 (5 bases). The V end lost 5 bases, the J end lost 4 bases, and 20 bases lay between the germline ends. Per the germline V gene, CDR1 is SGHVS and CDR2 is FNYEAQ. The CDR3 loop spans 16 amino acids. The CDR3 loop reads CASSLTKWGGPYGYTF. The CDR3 DNA follows: TGTGCCAGCAGCCTCACAAAGTGGGGCGGTCCCTATGGCTACACCTTC.

The genes are TRBV7-9 and TRBJ1-2; 8 positions agree with TRBD1. The CDR3 contains 16 residues. In germline, CDR1 is SEHNR, CDR2 FQNEAQ (reference sequence). V was clipped by 1 base and J by 5 bases; unmatched bases: 9. The CDR3 sequence: CASSLDLGQDGYGYTF. The CDR3 DNA sequence: TGTGCCAGCAGCTTAGACCTGGGACAGGACGGGTATGGCTACACCTTC.

The CDR3 reads CASSLLQDYPNDEQFF. The DNA for the CDR3 is TGTGCCAGCAGCCTGCTCCAGGACTACCCGAACGATGAGCAGTTCTTC. This chain joins TRBV4-2 and TRBJ2-1; the D gene is possibly TRBD2 (6 bases). V lost 4 bases and J lost 8, with 21 bases in between. Germline CDR1 reads LGHNA; CDR2 reads YNFKEQ. The CDR3 is 16 residues long.

The chain links TRBV6-5 to TRBJ2-3; 8 bases are shared with TRBD1. The V segment lost 3 bases and the J segment 5 bases; nucleotides outside the gene matches: 10. The CDR3 sequence is 16 residues long. CDR1 and CDR2 (germline): MNHEY, SVGAGI. DNA of the CDR3: TGTGCCAGCAGTTATGATCCAGGGGGCTCGGGAGATACGCAGTATTTT. This encodes CASSYDPGGSGDTQYF.

This chain connects TRBV7-6 to TRBJ2-7; 7 bases fit TRBD2. The germline gives CDR1 SGHVS, CDR2 FNYEAQ. Unmatched junction bases numbered 4, after V lost 0 bases and J lost 2 bases. The CDR3 sequence is 15 residues long. The CDR3 DNA follows: TGTGCCAGCAGCTTAGCACTTGGGACTACCTACGAGCAGTACTTC. It specifies CASSLALGTTYEQYF.

V is TRBV2 and J is TRBJ2-3, with unresolved D. V was shortened by 4 bases and J by 1 base, with 6 bases between the two germline ends. Per germline, CDR1 SNHLY and CDR2 FYNNEI. The length of the CDR3 is 13 residues. The CDR3 loop is CASSGSRTDTQYF. In nucleotides, the CDR3 is TGTGCCAGCAGTGGGAGTCGCACAGATACGCAGTATTTT. Full variable domain (missing parts from reference TRBV2 and TRBJ2-3): EPEVTQTPSHQVTQMGQEVILRCVPISNHLYFYWYRQILGQKVEFLVSFYNNEISEKSEIFDDQFSVERPDGSNFTLKIRSTKLEDSAMYFCASSGSRTDTQYFGPGTRLTVL.

The chain recombines TRBV7-2 with TRBJ1-2; D is unclear. This CDR3 spans 16 amino acids. Trimming took off 1 base at V and 8 bases at J, with 20 bases between the two ends. CDR1 and CDR2 (germline): SGHTA, FQGNSA. In nucleotides, the CDR3 is TGTGCCAGCAGCTTAGTGGTCTTAGGAGAAATCGACGGCTACACCTTC. Protein: CASSLVVLGEIDGYTF.

J is TRBJ2-6 and V is TRBV6-5, with D maybe TRBD1 (6 bases). CDR1 MNHEY and CDR2 SVGAGI come from the germline V gene. This CDR3 is built from 15 residues. This chain's CDR3 is CVSSGQPSGANVLTF. DNA for the CDR3: TGTGTCTCCTCCGGACAGCCCTCTGGGGCCAACGTCCTGACTTTC.

This chain uses TRBV4-3 with TRBJ2-7, with 8 positions matching TRBD2. J was trimmed by 13 bases and V by 1 base; bases with no gene match: 9. The CDR3 is 13 residues long. CDR1 is LGHNA, CDR2 YSLEER, per germline. The CDR3 coding sequence is TGCGCCAGCAGCCAAGTCGGAGCGGGGGTACTATACTTC. Protein sequence: CASSQVGAGVLYF.

The chain is built from TRBV5-4 and TRBJ2-7; TRBD2 is a possible D gene (7 bases). CDR1 is SGHNT and CDR2 is YYREEE in the germline V gene (reference sequence). V dropped 4 bases and J dropped 2 bases, with 22 bases sitting between them. The CDR3 loop spans 17 amino acids. CDR3 sequence reads: CASSAPPGGGGAYEQYF. CDR3 coding DNA: TGTGCCAGCAGCGCACCCCCGGGGGGAGGGGGGGCCTACGAGCAGTACTTC.

The gene calls are TRBV10-3 and TRBJ1-5; 7 bases fit TRBD1. The CDR3 is 13 residues long. Trimming cost V 10 bases and J 5 bases; bases outside gene matches: 8. Germline V CDR1 and CDR2: ENHRY, SYGVKD. The CDR3 region is CATAGTADQPQHF. The CDR3 nucleotides read TGTGCCACCGCCGGGACAGCGGATCAGCCCCAGCATTTT.

This chain joins TRBV27 and TRBJ1-4; D gene uncertain. From germline, CDR1 is MNHEY and CDR2 SMNVEV (reference sequence). V shed 6 bases and J shed 4 bases, with 9 bases lying between them. The length of the CDR3 is 13 residues. Here the CDR3 DNA reads TGTGCCAGCAGGGAGGGAGTTAATGAAAAACTGTTTTTT. This encodes CASREGVNEKLFF.

The V call is TRBV4-2, the J call TRBJ2-7; weak D call: TRBD2 (6 bases). V lost 0 bases to trimming and J lost 0 bases, with 15 bases between them. The CDR3 spans 17 residues. Germline CDR1 and CDR2: LGHNA and YNFKEQ. CDR3 sequence reads: CASSQDLERVYSYEQYF. The CDR3, as DNA: TGTGCCAGCAGCCAAGATTTGGAGCGGGTTTACTCCTACGAGCAGTACTTC.

In DNA, the CDR3 is TGCGCCAGCAGCCAATTCGGACAGGGGTCGATTGGCTACACCTTC. Translated, it gives CASSQFGQGSIGYTF. This sequence joins TRBV4-1 and TRBJ1-2; 9 positions match TRBD1. The CDR3 sequence is 15 residues long. J gave up 7 bases and V 2 bases, and 8 bases lay outside the gene matches. Germline lookup yields CDR1 MGHRA and CDR2 YSYEKL.

V is TRBV5-1 and J is TRBJ2-1, with 12 nucleotides matching TRBD2. Germline-derived CDR1 and CDR2 are SGHRS and YFSETQ. This CDR3 is built from 16 residues. The V segment lost 4 bases and the J segment 8 bases; nucleotides outside the gene matches: 10. The CDR3 protein is CASSPLPTSGGDEQFF. The CDR3 region has the DNA TGCGCCAGCAGCCCCCTGCCGACTAGCGGGGGAGATGAGCAGTTCTTC.

The chain links TRBV4-1 to TRBJ2-5, with TRBD2 matching over 7 bases. Germline V lookup: CDR1 MGHRA, CDR2 YSYEKL. Unmatched junction bases numbered 7, after V lost 1 base and J lost 5 bases. The CDR3 is made up of 15 amino acids. The CDR3 bases are TGCGCCAGCAGCCAAGGGTGGGGAGGGAGTGAGACCCAGTACTTC. This gives the protein CASSQGWGGSETQYF.

The rearrangement uses TRBV14 and TRBJ2-1, with a weak D call TRBD1 (6 bases). V was clipped by 1 base and J by 8 bases, with 15 bases between them. Germline V gene data show CDR1 as SGHDN and CDR2 as FVKESK. CDR3 size: 15 residues. This chain's CDR3 is CASSQAYRGIHEQFF. The CDR3 bases are TGTGCCAGCAGCCAAGCCTATAGGGGGATCCATGAGCAGTTCTTC.

The chain couples TRBV4-2 to TRBJ2-2; TRBD2 agrees at 14 bases. The V and J ends lost 3 bases and 5 bases, in that order; junction bases with no gene match: 8. There are 18 residues in the CDR3. Per germline, CDR1 LGHNA and CDR2 YNFKEQ. The CDR3 loop is CASSHQTSGGALTGELFF. CDR3 DNA sequence: TGTGCCAGCAGCCACCAGACTAGCGGGGGGGCTCTGACCGGGGAGCTGTTTTTT.

The chain employs TRBV14 and TRBJ1-2; D unresolved. Germline V gives CDR1 SGHDN, CDR2 FVKESK. CDR3 length equals 14 residues. Trimming took off 0 bases at V and 2 bases at J, with 7 bases between the two ends. The CDR3 region has the DNA TGTGCCAGCAGCCAAGAAGGAGGGAACTATGGCTACACCTTC. Protein product: CASSQEGGNYGYTF.

The count of this clone is one. J is TRBJ1-3 and V is TRBV27; D not resolved. Trimming left V 6 bases short and J 0 bases short, with 3 bases between. In germline, CDR1 is MNHEY, CDR2 SMNVEV (reference sequence). The CDR3 covers 12 residues. CDR3 in DNA: TGTGCCAGCAGGAGCTCTGGAAACACCATATATTTT. It specifies CASRSSGNTIYF.

This clone appeared a few times. The CDR3 DNA sequence: TGTGCCAGCAGCTGGACAGGGGAAACGCGCAATCAGCCCCAGCATTTT. Translation: CASSWTGETRNQPQHF. The V call is TRBV7-2, the J call TRBJ1-5, with 9 positions matching TRBD1. This CDR3 contains 16 residues. Unmatched junction bases numbered 6, after V lost 4 bases and J lost 2 bases. Germline CDR1 reads SGHTA; CDR2 reads FQGNSA.

The J gene is TRBJ1-1, the V gene TRBV10-3; D is unclear. V lost 5 bases and J 1 base, leaving 5 bases between the germline ends. Germline loops: CDR1 ENHRY, CDR2 SYGVKD. This CDR3 contains 12 residues. The DNA for the CDR3 is TGTGCCATCAGTTCAGAGAACACTGAAGCTTTCTTT. It specifies CAISSENTEAFF.

DNA for the CDR3: TGTGCCAGCAGCCTGACTCGGGACAGACCATACGAGCAGTACTTC. Translated: CASSLTRDRPYEQYF. The chain joins TRBV7-2 to TRBJ2-7, with 7 bases that match TRBD1. CDR3 size: 15 residues. Trimming at V came to 5 bases and at J to 4 bases, leaving 11 bases not matched to a gene. In germline, CDR1 is SGHTA, CDR2 FQGNSA.